The next 28 T cell receptor beta chains were all read from a single sample in a study of STAT5B mutations in CD4+ large granular lymphocyte leukemia (dated by TCRdb to 2022 to 2024). To prepare the library, the immunoSEQ multiplex PCR assay was applied. TCRdb holds this immuneACCESS table with in-frame rearrangements only. Some clones are missing; in checked studies, unresolved V genes explain under half, and the rest has no known cause. In all, the sample holds approximately 25,000 clones, and around three quarters of those were seen once. About 9.8% of the sample lies in the top ten. The material sequenced was CD4+ T cells from blood buffy coats. These receptors were obtained from a human donor in good health.

The chain couples TRBV6-5 to TRBJ2-1; D may match TRBD1 or TRBD2 (5 bases each). The V gene's germline CDR1 is MNHEY and CDR2 SVGAGI. CDR3 length: 15 residues. Trimming stripped 4 bases from V and 5 bases from J, with 15 bases between. The CDR3 DNA follows: TGTGCCAGCAGTTGGACTTATCGGGGCAACAATGAGCAGTTCTTC. Translating it yields CASSWTYRGNNEQFF.

This rearrangement joins TRBV30 to TRBJ2-7; TRBD2 matches at 12 bases. Germline V gene sequence: CDR1 GTSNPN, CDR2 SVGIG (reference sequence). The CDR3 runs to 14 residues. V lost 2 bases, J lost 7 bases, and 6 bases stayed unmatched. In nucleotides, the CDR3 is TGTGCCTGGAGTCCGACTAGCGGGGGACTGGAGCAGTACTTC. Residues: CAWSPTSGGLEQYF.

DNA for the CDR3: TGTGCCAGCTCACCACATGAGGCGTATGGCTACACCTTC. Translation gives CASSPHEAYGYTF. The chain employs TRBV18 and TRBJ1-2; no clear D. CDR3 size: 13 residues. Germline lookup yields CDR1 KGHSH and CDR2 LQKENI. The germline V and J ends were trimmed by 1 base and 5 bases, with 8 bases remaining between them. The full variable domain, with the rest looked up from reference TRBV18 and TRBJ1-2, is NAGVMQNPRHLVRRRGQEARLRCSPMKGHSHVYWYRQLPEEGLKFMVYLQKENIIDESGMPKERFSAEFPKEGPSILRIQQVVRGDSAAYFCASSPHEAYGYTFGSGTRLTVV.

This clone has only one observation. An end of the junction differs from the germline gene, which may be a read error. The rearrangement joins TRBV7-2 to TRBJ2-1; weak D call: TRBD1 (6 bases). The CDR3 covers 12 residues. Germline lookup yields CDR1 SGHTA and CDR2 FQGNSA. The CDR3 coding sequence is TGTGCCAGCGGATCATGGACAGACCTCGAAGTCTTC. As protein: CASGSWTDLEVF.

This rearrangement joins TRBV14 to TRBJ2-2; D might be TRBD2 (6 bases). Trimming removed 0 bases at V and 3 bases at J, with 11 bases between. There are 16 residues in the CDR3. Germline V lookup: CDR1 SGHDN, CDR2 FVKESK. CDR3 sequence: CASSQEDGGYTGELFF. CDR3 nucleotides: TGTGCCAGCAGCCAAGAAGACGGGGGATACACCGGGGAGCTGTTTTTT.

The CDR3, as DNA: TGCGCCAGCAAAGACGCTAGCGGGAGAGGTGATGAGCAGTTCTTC. Its translation is CASKDASGRGDEQFF. The chain couples TRBV5-1 to TRBJ2-1; 10 positions match TRBD2. Trimming cost V 6 bases and J 8 bases; bases outside gene matches: 11. The CDR3 is made up of 15 amino acids. In germline, CDR1 is SGHRS, CDR2 YFSETQ.

The chain carries TRBV30 and TRBJ2-3; the match to TRBD2 covers 15 bases. The CDR3 is 16 amino acids. The germline V gene has CDR1 GTSNPN and CDR2 SVGIG (reference sequence). The junction had 4 bases not matched to a gene; V was cut back by 2 bases and J by 4 bases. The CDR3 region is CAWSPGLAGGADTQYF. CDR3 bases: TGTGCCTGGAGTCCGGGACTAGCGGGAGGCGCAGATACGCAGTATTTT.

V gene TRBV19 combines with J gene TRBJ2-3; 14 bases agree with TRBD2. From germline, CDR1 is LNHDA and CDR2 SQIVND (reference sequence). J was trimmed by 11 bases and V by 5 bases; bases with no gene match: 3. The CDR3 is 13 residues long. CDR3 coding DNA: TGTGCCAGTAGTGAGGGACTAGCGGGAGAGCAGTATTTT. This codes for CASSEGLAGEQYF.

This rearrangement joins TRBV7-8 to TRBJ2-1, with D maybe TRBD1 (5 bases). CDR1 and CDR2 (germline): SGHVS, FQNEAQ. V shed 1 base and J shed 7 bases, with 14 bases lying between them. The CDR3 runs 15 residues. CDR3 region: CASSLVNRQRNEQFF. CDR3 nucleotide sequence: TGTGCCAGCAGCTTAGTTAACAGACAGAGGAATGAGCAGTTCTTC.

The chain recombines TRBV11-2 with TRBJ2-4; TRBD1 is a possible D gene (6 bases). The CDR3 runs 16 residues. V lost 5 bases to trimming and J lost 1 base, with 15 bases between them. Germline values: CDR1 SGHAT, CDR2 FQNNGV. The CDR3 sequence: CASSHRTVVAKNIQYF. DNA of the CDR3: TGTGCCAGCAGCCACCGGACAGTGGTGGCCAAAAACATTCAGTACTTC.

This chain connects TRBV4-1 to TRBJ1-1; no reliable D call. This CDR3 comprises 13 residues. V lost 2 bases and J 3 bases, leaving 7 bases between the germline ends. Germline assignment: CDR1 MGHRA and CDR2 YSYEKL. Here the CDR3 DNA reads TGCGCCAGCAGCCAAATGTGGGACACTGAAGCTTTCTTT. Translated: CASSQMWDTEAFF.

The rearrangement uses TRBV6-1 and TRBJ2-1; 8 positions match TRBD2. This CDR3 has 15 amino acids. CDR1 is MNHNS and CDR2 is SASEGT in the germline V gene. J gave up 9 bases and V 7 bases, and 14 bases lay outside the gene matches. CDR3 DNA: TGTGCCAGCAATCCCGTTCCGGGGGGGCGAGGTGAGCAGTTCTTC. This encodes CASNPVPGGRGEQFF.

The chain links TRBV19 to TRBJ2-1; 7 bases line up with TRBD2. Germline V gene sequence: CDR1 LNHDA, CDR2 SQIVND (reference sequence). This CDR3 comprises 14 residues. Trimming took 6 bases from V and 2 from J; bases not matched to a gene: 4. The CDR3 DNA sequence: TGTGCCAGTAGGGCTAGCGGTACCTACAATGAGCAGTTCTTC. It specifies CASRASGTYNEQFF.

This sequence joins TRBV6-1 and TRBJ2-3; D is uncertain. This CDR3 has 12 amino acids. Trimming removed 5 bases at V and 6 bases at J, with 9 bases between. CDR1 and CDR2 (germline): MNHNS, SASEGT. The CDR3 DNA sequence: TGTGCCAGCAGTCGACCCGGGGATACGCAGTATTTT. Translating it yields CASSRPGDTQYF.

This clone was counted once. J is TRBJ2-5 and V is TRBV5-1, with TRBD2 as a possible D gene (6 bases). This CDR3 region has 17 residues. V lost 5 bases to trimming and J lost 2 bases, with 22 bases between them. Germline V gives CDR1 SGHRS, CDR2 YFSETQ. The CDR3 loop is CASSPGVGTLRQETQYF. In nucleotides, the CDR3 is TGCGCCAGCAGTCCGGGAGTGGGGACTCTAAGGCAAGAGACCCAGTACTTC.

This sequence joins TRBV7-9 and TRBJ1-1; D unclear. The CDR3 has 11 amino acids. The germline gives CDR1 SEHNR, CDR2 FQNEAQ (reference sequence). V was cut by 5 bases and J by 4 bases, with 5 bases left in between. This chain's CDR3 is CASSKATEAFF. The CDR3 DNA reads as TGTGCCAGCAGCAAGGCCACTGAAGCTTTCTTT.

The table lists this clone with a count of one. This chain links TRBV5-1 with TRBJ2-1, with a tentative D call TRBD2 (5 bases). Deletions cut 0 bases from V and 5 bases from J, with 9 bases between. Germline values: CDR1 SGHRS, CDR2 YFSETQ. The CDR3 runs to 14 residues. CDR3 DNA: TGCGCCAGCAGCTTGGTACTGGGAGACAATGAGCAGTTCTTC. Translated: CASSLVLGDNEQFF.

The J gene is TRBJ1-1, the V gene TRBV7-9; TRBD1 matches at 8 bases. The V segment lost 1 base and the J segment 4 bases; nucleotides outside the gene matches: 8. The CDR3 has 16 amino acids. Germline CDR1 reads SEHNR; CDR2 reads FQNEAQ (reference sequence). This CDR3 reads CASSLGWAGGTTEAFF. CDR3 nucleotides: TGTGCCAGCAGCTTAGGATGGGCAGGGGGCACCACTGAAGCTTTCTTT.

The chain links TRBV5-1 to TRBJ2-7; TRBD1 matches 8 bases. CDR1 SGHRS and CDR2 YFSETQ come from the germline V gene. The CDR3 contains 15 residues. The V gene end was trimmed by 4 bases and the J gene end by 3 bases; junction bases not matched to a gene: 9. The DNA for the CDR3 is TGCGCCAGCAGCCCCGGACAGGGTGGTTTCTACGAGCAGTACTTC. Its translation: CASSPGQGGFYEQYF. The full variable domain, its missing parts supplied by reference TRBV5-1 and TRBJ2-7, is KAGVTQTPRYLIKTRGQQVTLSCSPISGHRSVSWYQQTPGQGLQFLFEYFSETQRNKGNFPGRFSGRQFSNSRSEMNVSTLELGDSALYLCASSPGQGGFYEQYFGPGTRLTVT.

V and J are TRBV6-5 and TRBJ1-6; TRBD1 matches 7 bases. Germline CDR1 MNHEY, CDR2 SVGAGI. J lost 9 bases, V lost 6 bases, and 5 bases had no gene match. The CDR3 sequence is 13 residues long. The CDR3 DNA follows: TGTGCCAGCAGGCCAGGGGGTACTTCACCCCTCCACTTT. Translating it yields CASRPGGTSPLHF.

This chain uses TRBV9 with TRBJ2-7, with D possibly TRBD1 on 5 matching bases. V lost 0 bases and J 1 base, leaving 11 bases between the germline ends. In germline, CDR1 is SGDLS, CDR2 YYNGEE. This CDR3 has 15 residues. Here the CDR3 reads CASSVESGFSYEQYF. DNA for the CDR3: TGTGCCAGCAGCGTAGAGTCAGGGTTTTCCTACGAGCAGTACTTC. Variable domain in full (rest from reference TRBV9 and TRBJ2-7): DSGVTQTPKHLITATGQRVTLRCSPRSGDLSVYWYQQSLDQGLQFLIQYYNGEERAKGNILERFSAQQFPDLHSELNLSSLELGDSALYFCASSVESGFSYEQYFGPGTRLTVT.

This clone was detected only once. J is TRBJ2-7 and V is TRBV13; TRBD1 agrees at 7 bases. J gave up 4 bases and V 7 bases, and 7 bases lay outside the gene matches. From germline, CDR1 is PRHDT and CDR2 FYEKMQ (reference sequence). The CDR3 is made up of 13 amino acids. CDR3 bases: TGTGCCAGCACGGGCAGGGGGAAATACGAGCAGTACTTC. Translation gives CASTGRGKYEQYF.

Here the CDR3 DNA reads TGTGCCAGCAGCTTGAGGTTATCCAGGGGCTATGGCTACACCTTC. Its translation is CASSLRLSRGYGYTF. This chain links TRBV5-6 with TRBJ1-2; D is possibly TRBD1 (6 bases). The CDR3 is 15 amino acids. The V gene's germline CDR1 is SGHDT and CDR2 YYEEEE. The V end was cut by 1 base, the J end by 4 bases, with 14 bases between.

The chain is built from TRBV7-2 and TRBJ1-2; no reliable D call. CDR1 SGHTA and CDR2 FQGNSA come from the germline V gene. Trimming shortened V by 3 bases and J by 6 bases, and 20 bases separated the two germline ends. CDR3 size: 16 residues. The CDR3 DNA follows: TGTGCCAGCAGCTTCGTAGGAAGGGCGCGGGTGGATGGCTACACCTTC. Its translation: CASSFVGRARVDGYTF.

This chain connects TRBV7-8 to TRBJ1-5, with 8 nucleotides matching TRBD1. The germline CDR1 and CDR2 sequences are SGHVS and FQNEAQ. The junction had 13 bases not matched to a gene; V was cut back by 3 bases and J by 0 bases. The length of the CDR3 is 19 residues. CDR3 protein: CASSLRGQERYYSNQPQHF. DNA for the CDR3: TGTGCCAGCAGCTTGAGGGGACAGGAGCGATACTATAGCAATCAGCCCCAGCATTTT.

The chain employs TRBV4-2 and TRBJ1-3, with a weak D call TRBD1 (6 bases). Germline lookup yields CDR1 LGHNA and CDR2 YNFKEQ. V was clipped by 4 bases and J by 0 bases, with 16 bases between them. The CDR3 runs 17 residues. CDR3: CASSREIRGPSGNTIYF. The CDR3 nucleotides read TGTGCCAGCAGCCGGGAGATCAGGGGTCCCTCTGGAAACACCATATATTTT.

The gene calls are TRBV5-1 and TRBJ2-3, with D tentatively TRBD1 (5 bases). V was cut by 0 bases and J by 2 bases, with 13 bases left in between. Germline V gene data show CDR1 as SGHRS and CDR2 as YFSETQ. The CDR3 totals 16 residues. CDR3 DNA: TGCGCCAGCAGCTTGGCCGTAGGACAAATCACAGATACGCAGTATTTT. Its translation is CASSLAVGQITDTQYF.

The V call is TRBV4-1, the J call TRBJ2-3; tentative D call: TRBD2 (5 bases). The CDR3 runs 14 residues. Germline-derived CDR1 and CDR2 are MGHRA and YSYEKL. V gave up 0 bases and J gave up 7 bases, with 11 bases separating them. The CDR3 is CASSQELASNTQYF. CDR3 coding DNA: TGCGCCAGCAGCCAAGAGTTAGCGTCAAATACGCAGTATTTT.